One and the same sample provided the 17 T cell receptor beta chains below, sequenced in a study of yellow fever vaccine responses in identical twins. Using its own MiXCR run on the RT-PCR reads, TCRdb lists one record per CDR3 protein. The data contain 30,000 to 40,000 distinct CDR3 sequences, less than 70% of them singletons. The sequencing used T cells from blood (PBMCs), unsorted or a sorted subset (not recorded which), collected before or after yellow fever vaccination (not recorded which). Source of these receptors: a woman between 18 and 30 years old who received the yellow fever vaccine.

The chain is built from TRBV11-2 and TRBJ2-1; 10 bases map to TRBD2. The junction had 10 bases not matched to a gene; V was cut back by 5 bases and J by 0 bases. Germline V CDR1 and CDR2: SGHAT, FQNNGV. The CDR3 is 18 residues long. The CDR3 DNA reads TGTGCCAGCAGCCTACTAGCGGGATTAACAAGCTCCTACAATGAGCAGTTCTTC. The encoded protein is CASSLLAGLTSSYNEQFF.

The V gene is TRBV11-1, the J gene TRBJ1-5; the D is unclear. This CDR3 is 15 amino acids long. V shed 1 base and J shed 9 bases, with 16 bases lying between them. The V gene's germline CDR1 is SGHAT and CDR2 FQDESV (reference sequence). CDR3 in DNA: TGTGCCAGCAGCTTAGATAGCCCTCCTCGTGGGCCCCAGCATTTT. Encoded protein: CASSLDSPPRGPQHF.

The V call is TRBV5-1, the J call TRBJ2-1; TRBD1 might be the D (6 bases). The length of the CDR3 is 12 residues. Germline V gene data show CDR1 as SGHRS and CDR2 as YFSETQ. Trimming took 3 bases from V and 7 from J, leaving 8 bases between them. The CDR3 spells CASSYTGNEQFF. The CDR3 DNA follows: TGCGCCAGCAGCTACACAGGGAATGAGCAGTTCTTC.

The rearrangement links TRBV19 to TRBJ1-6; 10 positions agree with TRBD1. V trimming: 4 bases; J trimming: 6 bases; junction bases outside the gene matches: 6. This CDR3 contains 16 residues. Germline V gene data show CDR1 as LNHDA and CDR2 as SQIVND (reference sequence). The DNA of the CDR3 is TGTGCCAGTAGTAACCGACAGGGGGCGGGTAATTCACCCCTCCACTTT. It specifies CASSNRQGAGNSPLHF.

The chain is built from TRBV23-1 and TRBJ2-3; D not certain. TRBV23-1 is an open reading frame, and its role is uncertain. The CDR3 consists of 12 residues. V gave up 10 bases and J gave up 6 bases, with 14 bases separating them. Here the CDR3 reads CATPSAPDTQYF. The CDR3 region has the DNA TGCGCCACCCCGTCTGCGCCCGATACGCAGTATTTT.

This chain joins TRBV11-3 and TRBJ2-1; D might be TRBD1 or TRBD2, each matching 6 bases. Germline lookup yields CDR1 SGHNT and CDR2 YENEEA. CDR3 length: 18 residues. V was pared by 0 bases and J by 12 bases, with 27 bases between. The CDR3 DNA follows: TGTGCCAGCAGCTTAGATCAGATGGTTGTAACAGGGAGGACTGGGCAGTTCTTC. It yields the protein CASSLDQMVVTGRTGQFF.

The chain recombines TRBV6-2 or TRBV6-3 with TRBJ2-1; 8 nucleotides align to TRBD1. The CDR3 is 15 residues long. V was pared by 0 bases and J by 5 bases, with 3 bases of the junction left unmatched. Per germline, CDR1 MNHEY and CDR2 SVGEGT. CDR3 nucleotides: TGTGCCAGCAGTTACTCAGGACAGGGTAACAATGAGCAGTTCTTC. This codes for CASSYSGQGNNEQFF.

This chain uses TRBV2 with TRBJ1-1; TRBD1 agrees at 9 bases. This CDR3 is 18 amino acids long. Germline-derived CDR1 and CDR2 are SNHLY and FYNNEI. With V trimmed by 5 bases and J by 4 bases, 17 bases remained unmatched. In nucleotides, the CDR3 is TGTGCCAGCAGTAGGGTGGGACCTACAGGGGGCACGGCCACTGAAGCTTTCTTT. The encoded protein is CASSRVGPTGGTATEAFF.

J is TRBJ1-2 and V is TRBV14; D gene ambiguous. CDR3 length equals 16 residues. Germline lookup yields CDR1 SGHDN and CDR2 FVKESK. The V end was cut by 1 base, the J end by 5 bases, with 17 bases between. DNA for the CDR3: TGTGCCAGCAGCCAAGGGAGAGACCAACCAATATATGGCTACACCTTC. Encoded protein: CASSQGRDQPIYGYTF.

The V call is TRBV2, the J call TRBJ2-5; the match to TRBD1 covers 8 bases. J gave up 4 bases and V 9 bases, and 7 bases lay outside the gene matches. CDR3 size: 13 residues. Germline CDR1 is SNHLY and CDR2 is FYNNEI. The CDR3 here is CASPGQGPETQYF. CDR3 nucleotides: TGTGCCAGTCCAGGACAGGGTCCAGAGACCCAGTACTTC.

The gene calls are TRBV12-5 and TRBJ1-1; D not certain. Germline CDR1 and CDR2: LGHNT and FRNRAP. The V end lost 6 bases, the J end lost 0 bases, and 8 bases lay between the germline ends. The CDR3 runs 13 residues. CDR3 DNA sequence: TGTGCTAGTGGAAGCAGAATGAACACTGAAGCTTTCTTT. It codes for CASGSRMNTEAFF. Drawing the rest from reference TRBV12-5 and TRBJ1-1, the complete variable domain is DARVTQTPRHKVTEMGQEVTMRCQPILGHNTVFWYRQTMMQGLELLAYFRNRAPLDDSGMPKDRFSAEMPDATLATLKIQPSEPRDSAVYFCASGSRMNTEAFFGQGTRLTVV.

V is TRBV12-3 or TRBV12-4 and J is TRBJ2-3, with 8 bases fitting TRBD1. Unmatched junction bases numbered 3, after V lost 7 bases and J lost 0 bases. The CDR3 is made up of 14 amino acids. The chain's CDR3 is CASKGQVSTDTQYF. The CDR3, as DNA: TGTGCCAGCAAGGGACAGGTTAGCACAGATACGCAGTATTTT.

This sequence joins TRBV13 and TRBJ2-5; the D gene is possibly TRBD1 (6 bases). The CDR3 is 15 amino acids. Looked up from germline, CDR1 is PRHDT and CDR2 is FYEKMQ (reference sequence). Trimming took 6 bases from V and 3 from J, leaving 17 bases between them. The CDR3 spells CASRGLGAGEETQYF. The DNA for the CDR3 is TGTGCCAGCAGGGGCCTCGGGGCAGGGGAAGAGACCCAGTACTTC.

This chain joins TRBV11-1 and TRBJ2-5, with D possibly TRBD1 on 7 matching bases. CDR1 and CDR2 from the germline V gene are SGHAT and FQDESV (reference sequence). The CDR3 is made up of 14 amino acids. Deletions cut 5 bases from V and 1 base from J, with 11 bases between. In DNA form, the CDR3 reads TGTGCCAGCAGCCCCAGGGGGGCCCAAGAGACCCAGTACTTC. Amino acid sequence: CASSPRGAQETQYF. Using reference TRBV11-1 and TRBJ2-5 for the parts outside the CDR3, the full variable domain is EAEVAQSPRYKITEKSQAVAFWCDPISGHATLYWYRQILGQGPELLVQFQDESVVDDSQLPKDRFSAERLKGVDSTLKIQPAELGDSAMYLCASSPRGAQETQYFGPGTRLLVL.

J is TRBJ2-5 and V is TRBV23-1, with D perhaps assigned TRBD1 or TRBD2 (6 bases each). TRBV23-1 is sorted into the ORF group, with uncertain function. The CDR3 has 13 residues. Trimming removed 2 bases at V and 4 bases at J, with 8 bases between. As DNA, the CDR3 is TGCGCCAGCAGTCAAAGGGGGGTAGAGACCCAGTACTTC. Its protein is CASSQRGVETQYF.

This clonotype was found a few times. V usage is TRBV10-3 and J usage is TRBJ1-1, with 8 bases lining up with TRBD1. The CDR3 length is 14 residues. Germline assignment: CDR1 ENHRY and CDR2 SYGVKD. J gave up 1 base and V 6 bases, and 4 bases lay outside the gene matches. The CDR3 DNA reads TGTGCCATCAGGAGTGGGACAGGGAACACTGAAGCTTTCTTT. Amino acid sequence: CAIRSGTGNTEAFF.

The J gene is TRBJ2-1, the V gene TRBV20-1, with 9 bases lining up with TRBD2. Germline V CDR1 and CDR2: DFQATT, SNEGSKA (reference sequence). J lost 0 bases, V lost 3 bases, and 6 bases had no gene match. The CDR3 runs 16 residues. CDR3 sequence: CSARPKREVSYNEQFF. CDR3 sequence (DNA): TGCAGTGCTAGGCCCAAGCGGGAGGTCTCCTACAATGAGCAGTTCTTC.